What follows are 5 T cell receptor beta chains derived from one specimen sequenced in a study of T cells in Graves' hyperthyroidism and ophthalmopathy. RNA transcripts provided the source from which TCR beta CDR3 regions were amplified. The study used the HTBI primer set for a first-round RT-PCR of the TCR CDR3. TCRdb independently ran MiXCR on the multiplex PCR reads; one entry per CDR3 protein. In the table there are 400,000 to 550,000 distinct CDR3 sequences, approximately 25% of which are singletons. The sequencing input was blood. These receptors came from a woman aged 25-40 years with Graves' ophthalmopathy.

This clonotype was seen just once. V gene TRBV13 combines with J gene TRBJ1-3; 8 bases align to TRBD1. The V gene end was trimmed by 0 bases and the J gene end by 6 bases; junction bases not matched to a gene: 7. Germline loops: CDR1 PRHDT, CDR2 FYEKMQ (reference sequence). The CDR3 length is 16 residues. CDR3 protein: CASSLGEDRDENTIYF. As DNA, the CDR3 is TGTGCCAGCAGCTTAGGAGAGGACAGGGATGAAAACACCATATATTTT.

This sequence joins TRBV11-2 and TRBJ2-2; D not certain. Between the trimmed V and J ends, which lost 1 base and 2 bases, there was a span of 14 bases. Germline CDR1 SGHAT, CDR2 FQNNGV. The CDR3 totals 17 residues. Here the CDR3 reads CASSLGLEWDNTGELFF. Written as DNA, the CDR3 is TGTGCCAGCAGCTTAGGACTGGAGTGGGATAACACCGGGGAGCTGTTTTTT.

The table lists this clonotype with many counts. The V and J genes are TRBV6-1 and TRBJ2-7; D unclear. The CDR3 loop spans 13 amino acids. Trimming shortened V by 4 bases and J by 5 bases, and 12 bases separated the two germline ends. Germline CDR1 MNHNS, CDR2 SASEGT. In nucleotides, the CDR3 is TGTGCCAGCAGTGTCCTCCGCGCCGACGAGCAGTACTTC. It encodes CASSVLRADEQYF.

The V call is TRBV27, the J call TRBJ2-7; possible D gene TRBD1, 5 bases. Germline CDR1 and CDR2: MNHEY and SMNVEV (reference sequence). The CDR3 runs 16 residues. V lost 5 bases and J lost 0, with 17 bases in between. The CDR3 DNA is TGTGCCAGCAGTCCGACAGCCCTTTCCTCCTCCTACGAGCAGTACTTC. Translating gives CASSPTALSSSYEQYF.

This clonotype has ten or more counts. The rearrangement uses TRBV11-2 and TRBJ1-3; 9 nucleotides agree with TRBD1. Germline assignment: CDR1 SGHAT and CDR2 FQNNGV. V trimming: 6 bases; J trimming: 0 bases; junction bases outside the gene matches: 6. The CDR3 is made up of 16 amino acids. In nucleotides, the CDR3 is TGTGCCAGCAGACGAGGGACAGGGATCTCTGGAAACACCATATATTTT. This sequence encodes CASRRGTGISGNTIYF.